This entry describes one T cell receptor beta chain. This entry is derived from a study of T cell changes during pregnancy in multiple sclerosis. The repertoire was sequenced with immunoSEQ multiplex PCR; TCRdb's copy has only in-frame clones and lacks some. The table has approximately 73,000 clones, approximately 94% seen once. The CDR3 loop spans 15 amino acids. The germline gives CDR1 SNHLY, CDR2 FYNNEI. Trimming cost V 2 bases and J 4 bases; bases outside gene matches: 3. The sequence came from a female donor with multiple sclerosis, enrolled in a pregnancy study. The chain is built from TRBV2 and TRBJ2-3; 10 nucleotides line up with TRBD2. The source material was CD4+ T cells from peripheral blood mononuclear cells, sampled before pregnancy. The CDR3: CASSENSGRSDTQYF. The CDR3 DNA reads TGTGCCAGCAGTGAAAATAGCGGGAGGTCAGATACGCAGTATTTT.